This T cell receptor (beta chain) comes out of a study of T cells in Graves' hyperthyroidism and ophthalmopathy. Overall study results and limits: Most thyroid clonotypes expanded above 0.001 appeared in blood too.

V gave up 5 bases and J gave up 8 bases, with 16 bases separating them. Germline V gives CDR1 SGHAT, CDR2 FQNNGV. The length of the CDR3 is 15 residues. Template material for amplifying TCR beta CDR3 regions consisted of RNA transcripts. HTBI primers were employed in a first-round RT-PCR of the TCR CDR3. MiXCR, run by TCRdb on the multiplex PCR reads, gives a single entry per CDR3 protein. The sample records hundreds of thousands of distinct CDR3 sequences, more than 11% being singletons. Pregnant or lactating patients were excluded, as were those with uncontrolled infection or other autoimmune disease. PBMCs were sourced from roughly 9.3 ml fresh peripheral blood. This clonotype was seen repeatedly, ten times or more. Antigen: not known.

The specimen sequenced was blood. The gene calls are TRBV11-2 and TRBJ1-6; D is unresolved. This TCR was sampled from a woman aged 30 to 39 with Graves' hyperthyroidism. CDR3 sequence: CASSPIGGPDSPLHF. The CDR3 DNA is TGTGCCAGCAGCCCTATAGGCGGCCCGGATTCACCCCTCCACTTT.